One sample yielded the 10 T cell receptor beta chains listed below, sequenced in a study of beta chain features in type 1 diabetes. Expressed TCRB transcripts were sequenced after all isolated RNA was converted to cDNA. This table comes from immunoSEQ multiplex PCR, and its TCRdb copy is limited to in-frame clones, with some not included. Among roughly 450,000 clones listed, about 10% were seen once. Sequencing was carried out using naive CD4+ T cells from blood. These receptors were collected from a woman between 18 and 29 years old in good health.

The V gene is TRBV7-2, the J gene TRBJ2-3; 7 positions match TRBD2. There are 15 residues in the CDR3. With V trimmed by 7 bases and J by 6 bases, 13 bases remained unmatched. Germline lookup yields CDR1 SGHTA and CDR2 FQGNSA. The CDR3 is CASTMTVLGRDTQYF. CDR3 sequence (DNA): TGTGCCAGCACCATGACAGTCCTCGGGAGGGATACGCAGTATTTT.

The chain couples TRBV7-3 to TRBJ2-3; D is perhaps TRBD1 (6 bases). V was cut by 3 bases and J by 4 bases, with 14 bases left in between. The length of the CDR3 is 15 residues. CDR1 SGHTA and CDR2 FQGTGA come from the germline V gene. The CDR3 loop is CASSLVVQGADTQYF. Written as DNA, the CDR3 is TGTGCCAGCAGCTTGGTGGTACAGGGCGCAGATACGCAGTATTTT.

The chain couples TRBV27 to TRBJ2-1, with 9 nucleotides matching TRBD1. J gave up 6 bases and V 4 bases, and 7 bases lay outside the gene matches. This CDR3 has 15 residues. CDR1 MNHEY and CDR2 SMNVEV come from the germline V gene (reference sequence). CDR3 sequence reads: CASSSLGTGFNEQFF. CDR3 nucleotide sequence: TGTGCCAGCAGTTCGCTTGGGACAGGGTTCAATGAGCAGTTCTTC.

This clone was recorded a few times. The chain is built from TRBV14 and TRBJ1-1; tentatively, D is TRBD1 (5 bases). V lost 1 base and J lost 7, with 13 bases in between. The CDR3 is 14 residues long. CDR1 is SGHDN, CDR2 FVKESK, per germline. CDR3 nucleotides: TGTGCCAGCAGCCAAGGGGACTGGGGGGATGAAGCTTTCTTT. Protein sequence: CASSQGDWGDEAFF.

The rearrangement joins TRBV25-1 to TRBJ2-3; D unresolved. V gave up 3 bases and J gave up 8 bases, with 12 bases separating them. The length of the CDR3 is 13 residues. CDR1 and CDR2 from the germline V gene are MGHDK and SYGVNS. The CDR3 nucleotides are TGTGCCAGCAGTGACCGTGGCCGGGTTACGCAGTATTTT. This sequence encodes CASSDRGRVTQYF. The full variable domain, its missing parts supplied by reference TRBV25-1 and TRBJ2-3, is EADIYQTPRYLVIGTGKKITLECSQTMGHDKMYWYQQDPGMELHLIHYSYGVNSTEKGDLSSESTVSRIRTEHFPLTLESARPSHTSQYLCASSDRGRVTQYFGPGTRLTVL.

The chain has TRBV9 and TRBJ2-3; the D gene is possibly TRBD1 (9 bases). There are 18 residues in the CDR3. The V and J ends lost 0 bases and 5 bases respectively, with 22 bases between them. CDR1 and CDR2 from the germline V gene are SGDLS and YYNGEE. The DNA of the CDR3 is TGTGCCAGCAGCGTAGGGGCGGGAGGACAGGGGATGGTAGATACGCAGTATTTT. Translated: CASSVGAGGQGMVDTQYF.

The chain joins TRBV7-9 to TRBJ1-2; D unclear. The V gene lost 1 base and the J gene lost 4 bases, with 10 bases spanning the gap. The CDR3 contains 14 residues. Germline V CDR1 and CDR2: SEHNR, FQNEAQ (reference sequence). The CDR3 sequence is CASSLGPGSYGYTF. Here the CDR3 DNA reads TGTGCCAGCAGCTTAGGTCCGGGGAGCTATGGCTACACCTTC.

This clone showed up just a few times. The V gene is TRBV7-2, the J gene TRBJ2-3, with 7 bases identical to TRBD2. V shed 3 bases and J 1 base; nucleotides not matched to a gene: 4. Germline CDR1 is SGHTA and CDR2 is FQGNSA. This CDR3 is 15 amino acids long. CDR3: CASSFSGSGTDTQYF. CDR3 nucleotides: TGTGCCAGCAGCTTTAGCGGGTCGGGCACAGATACGCAGTATTTT.

This clone was recorded only once. This may be a read error, as it is one base from a much larger clone. The V and J genes are TRBV11-2 and TRBJ2-6; D unclear. V lost 6 bases, J lost 0 bases, and 3 bases lay in between. The CDR3 has 13 residues. Germline assignment: CDR1 SGHAT and CDR2 FQNNGV. The CDR3 reads CASRPSGANVLTF. The CDR3 region has the DNA TGTGCCAGCAGACCCTCTGGGGCCAACGTCCTGACTTTC. Full variable domain (outside the CDR3, taken from reference TRBV11-2 and TRBJ2-6): EAGVAQSPRYKIIEKRQSVAFWCNPISGHATLYWYQQILGQGPKLLIQFQNNGVVDDSQLPKDRFSAERLKGVDSTLKIQPAKLEDSAVYLCASRPSGANVLTFGAGSRLTVL.

This clone has at least ten counts. The chain is built from TRBV10-3 and TRBJ2-3; TRBD2 might be the D (6 bases). The CDR3 has 14 amino acids. The V end lost 3 bases, the J end lost 3 bases, and 10 bases lay between the germline ends. Looked up from germline, CDR1 is ENHRY and CDR2 is SYGVKD. The CDR3 here is CAISELLATDTQYF. CDR3 coding DNA: TGTGCCATCAGTGAACTGCTAGCGACAGATACGCAGTATTTT.